The 19 T cell receptor beta chains reported below all come from one sample, sequenced in a study of PD-1 blockade in mismatch repair-deficient tumors. Assay: immunoSEQ multiplex PCR; the TCRdb copy retains only in-frame clones and omits some. The table records 14,000 or so clones, around 83% of them present only once. The material was PBMCs, obtained approximately 15 weeks after starting pembrolizumab. These receptors were obtained from an adult with mismatch repair-deficient cancer.

This chain uses TRBV4-1 with TRBJ2-6; the D is unclear. CDR1 and CDR2 from the germline V gene are MGHRA and YSYEKL. The V and J ends lost 0 bases and 0 bases respectively, with 6 bases between them. The CDR3 is 16 residues long. CDR3 protein: CASSQDISSGANVLTF. The CDR3 DNA reads TGCGCCAGCAGCCAAGATATTAGCTCTGGGGCCAACGTCCTGACTTTC.

The chain links TRBV4-2 to TRBJ2-3; no definite D call. The V and J ends lost 2 bases and 2 bases respectively, with 11 bases between them. The CDR3 extends over 15 amino acids. Germline V gene data show CDR1 as LGHNA and CDR2 as YNFKEQ. The CDR3 loop reads CASSQNPGATDTQYF. The CDR3 nucleotides are TGTGCCAGCAGCCAAAACCCCGGAGCCACAGATACGCAGTATTTT.

V usage is TRBV18 and J usage is TRBJ2-3; 9 bases line up with TRBD2. The CDR3 totals 15 residues. CDR1 KGHSH and CDR2 LQKENI come from the germline V gene. J lost 3 bases, V lost 4 bases, and 5 bases had no gene match. CDR3 DNA: TGTGCCAGCTCACGTTTAGCGGGAGTTACAGATACGCAGTATTTT. This translates into CASSRLAGVTDTQYF.

The gene calls are TRBV27 and TRBJ2-5; TRBD1 agrees at 8 bases. Germline V lookup: CDR1 MNHEY, CDR2 SMNVEV (reference sequence). Germline trimming cut 10 bases from V and 1 base from J; bases unmatched to any gene: 11. The length of the CDR3 is 15 residues. The CDR3 region is CATRPAGGFQETQYF. The CDR3 region has the DNA TGTGCCACCCGACCGGCAGGGGGCTTCCAAGAGACCCAGTACTTC.

The rearrangement joins TRBV7-2 to TRBJ1-2, with TRBD1 as a possible D gene (5 bases). The V gene's germline CDR1 is SGHTA and CDR2 FQGNSA. There are 15 residues in the CDR3. The V gene lost 1 base and the J gene lost 0 bases, with 9 bases spanning the gap. For the CDR3, the DNA is TGTGCCAGCAGCTTAGGACAGACCGCTAACTATGGCTACACCTTC. This codes for CASSLGQTANYGYTF.

The genes are TRBV28 and TRBJ2-7; TRBD2 agrees at 10 bases. Trimming cost V 4 bases and J 3 bases; bases outside gene matches: 9. Per the germline V gene, CDR1 is MDHEN and CDR2 is SYDVKM. This CDR3 is 16 amino acids long. CDR3 amino acids: CASSSPLTSGVYEQYF. CDR3 DNA: TGTGCCAGCAGTTCCCCCCTAACTAGCGGGGTCTACGAGCAGTACTTC.

The chain couples TRBV27 to TRBJ2-1, with 7 bases that match TRBD1. The CDR3 is 16 amino acids. Trimming took 2 bases from V and 3 from J; bases not matched to a gene: 7. The germline V gene encodes CDR1 MNHEY and CDR2 SMNVEV (reference sequence). CDR3: CASSLRETGLYNEQFF. CDR3 DNA sequence: TGTGCCAGCAGTTTAAGGGAGACAGGGCTCTACAATGAGCAGTTCTTC.

The J gene is TRBJ2-2, the V gene TRBV28, with D perhaps matching TRBD1 (5 bases). Looked up from germline, CDR1 is MDHEN and CDR2 is SYDVKM. The length of the CDR3 is 16 residues. V was clipped by 5 bases and J by 6 bases, with 19 bases between them. CDR3 amino acids: CASSPLRGSSAGELFF. The CDR3 nucleotides read TGTGCCAGCAGTCCCTTAAGGGGCAGTTCCGCCGGGGAGCTGTTTTTT.

The J gene is TRBJ2-5, the V gene TRBV7-9; TRBD1 agrees at 9 bases. Trimming cost V 5 bases and J 4 bases; bases outside gene matches: 5. The length of the CDR3 is 14 residues. From germline, CDR1 is SEHNR and CDR2 FQNEAQ (reference sequence). This CDR3 reads CASSPWDRAETQYF. As DNA, the CDR3 is TGTGCCAGCAGCCCTTGGGACAGGGCAGAGACCCAGTACTTC.

This chain uses TRBV5-1 with TRBJ1-1; maybe TRBD1 (5 bases). Deletions cut 6 bases from V and 0 bases from J, with 18 bases between. Germline V gene lookup returns CDR1 SGHRS and CDR2 YFSETQ. The length of the CDR3 is 16 residues. CDR3 nucleotides: TGCGCCAGCAATACAGACAGAATGCACATGAACACTGAAGCTTTCTTT. This sequence encodes CASNTDRMHMNTEAFF.

Notes on this clone: A read error may account for a junction end that differs from germline. The chain employs TRBV6-1 and TRBJ1-5; unclear D gene. Germline values: CDR1 MNHNS, CDR2 SASEGT. This CDR3 comprises 12 residues. CDR3 sequence (DNA): TGTGCCAGTCCGACCCTTTCGGGGTTGCTGAATTTT. Translated, it gives CASPTLSGLLNF.

This clone appeared a few times. The J gene is TRBJ1-2, the V gene TRBV29-1; 8 bases agree with TRBD1. CDR1 SQVTM and CDR2 ANQGSEA come from the germline V gene. The CDR3 runs to 13 residues. DNA of the CDR3: TGCACCATACGACAGGGGCGGGATTATGGCTACACCTTC. Translation gives CTIRQGRDYGYTF.

The chain is built from TRBV6-4 and TRBJ2-1; 11 bases agree with TRBD2. CDR1 MRHNA and CDR2 SNTAGT come from the germline V gene. V dropped 2 bases and J dropped 6; count of bases not matched to a gene: 6. The CDR3 consists of 16 residues. Here the CDR3 DNA reads TGTGCCAGCAGTGACCCCACTAGCGGGAGTTGCAATGAGCAGTTCTTC. Its protein is CASSDPTSGSCNEQFF.

This chain connects TRBV4-1 to TRBJ1-2, with D possibly matching TRBD1 (6 bases). This CDR3 spans 17 amino acids. CDR1 MGHRA and CDR2 YSYEKL come from the germline V gene. Trimming took 3 bases from V and 1 from J, leaving 18 bases between them. Written as DNA, the CDR3 is TGCGCCAGCAGCCATTCGGGGCGACAGGAGCATAACTATGGCTACACCTTC. Its translation is CASSHSGRQEHNYGYTF.

The chain is built from TRBV28 and TRBJ2-7; 9 bases line up with TRBD2. This CDR3 is 17 amino acids long. After removal of 3 bases from V and 4 bases from J, the junction contained 13 bases not matched to a gene. Germline V lookup: CDR1 MDHEN, CDR2 SYDVKM. DNA for the CDR3: TGTGCCAGCAGTTTTCTAGCGGGGTTCGTTGGGGGGTACGAGCAGTACTTC. Its protein is CASSFLAGFVGGYEQYF.

This chain uses TRBV28 with TRBJ1-5, with 7 bases matching TRBD1. V lost 3 bases, J lost 6 bases, and 8 bases stayed unmatched. The CDR3 spans 15 residues. CDR1 is MDHEN and CDR2 is SYDVKM in the germline V gene. The DNA of the CDR3 is TGTGCCAGCAGTTTTGCGACAGGGAGAGGTCAGCCCCAGCATTTT. Its protein is CASSFATGRGQPQHF.

This clone appeared once. This rearrangement joins TRBV7-3 to TRBJ2-6, with D possibly matching TRBD2 (6 bases). V lost 2 bases to trimming and J lost 3 bases, with 8 bases between them. CDR3 length: 15 amino acids. Germline-derived CDR1 and CDR2 are SGHTA and FQGTGA. CDR3 residues: CASSLGGSGANVLTF. The CDR3 DNA sequence: TGTGCCAGCAGCTTAGGGGGGAGTGGGGCCAACGTCCTGACTTTC.

V and J are TRBV9 and TRBJ1-1; no reliable D call. Germline V gene lookup returns CDR1 SGDLS and CDR2 YYNGEE. This CDR3 contains 14 residues. Trimming cost V 2 bases and J 4 bases, with 12 bases left between them. CDR3 coding DNA: TGTGCCAGCAGCGTGATGGAGTGGAGCACTGAAGCTTTCTTT. This sequence encodes CASSVMEWSTEAFF.

The CDR3 region has the DNA TGTGCCAGCAGCTTGCCTAGCGGGAGGGTCACAGATACGCAGTATTTT. It translates to CASSLPSGRVTDTQYF. The chain couples TRBV5-6 to TRBJ2-3; 12 bases map to TRBD2. This CDR3 spans 16 amino acids. In germline, CDR1 is SGHDT, CDR2 YYEEEE. J was trimmed by 2 bases and V by 1 base; bases with no gene match: 2.